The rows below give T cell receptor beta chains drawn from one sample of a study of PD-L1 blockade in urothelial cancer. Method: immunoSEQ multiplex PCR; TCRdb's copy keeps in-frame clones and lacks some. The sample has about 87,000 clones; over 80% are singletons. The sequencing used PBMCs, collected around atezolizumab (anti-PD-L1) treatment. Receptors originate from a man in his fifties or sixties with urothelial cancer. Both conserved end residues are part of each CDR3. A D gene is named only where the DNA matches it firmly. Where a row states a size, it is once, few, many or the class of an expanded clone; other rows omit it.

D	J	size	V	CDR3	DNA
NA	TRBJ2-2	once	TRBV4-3	CASSQVTGRTGELFF	TGCGCCAGCAGCCAAGTGACAGGGAGGACCGGGGAGCTGTTTTTT
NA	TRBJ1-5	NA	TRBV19	CASSIPWQGGKQPQHF	TGTGCCAGTAGTATTCCGTGGCAGGGAGGAAAGCAGCCCCAGCATTTT
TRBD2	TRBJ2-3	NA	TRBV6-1	CASSEGVAGNTDTQYF	TGTGCCAGCAGTGAAGGAGTAGCGGGGAATACAGATACGCAGTATTTT
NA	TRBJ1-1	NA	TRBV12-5	CASGDRNTEAFF	TGTGCTAGTGGCGACAGAAACACTGAAGCTTTCTTT
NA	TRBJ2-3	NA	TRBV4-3	CASSQDLGLGLAGQDTQYF	TGCGCCAGCAGCCAAGACCTTGGTTTAGGACTGGCGGGCCAGGATACGCAGTATTTT
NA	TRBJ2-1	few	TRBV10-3	CAISESNRPEFF	TGTGCCATCAGTGAGTCGAACAGGCCGGAATTCTTC
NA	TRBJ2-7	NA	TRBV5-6	CASSPGLGPSYEQYF	TGTGCCAGCAGCCCCGGACTGGGCCCGTCCTACGAGCAGTACTTC
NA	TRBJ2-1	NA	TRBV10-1	CASSPRGQASYNEQFF	TGCGCCAGCAGTCCTAGGGGACAAGCCTCCTACAATGAGCAGTTCTTC
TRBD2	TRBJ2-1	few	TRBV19	CASSMLPGRTSPYNEQFF	TGTGCCAGTAGTATGCTTCCTGGCCGGACTAGCCCATACAATGAGCAGTTCTTC
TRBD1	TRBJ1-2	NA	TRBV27	CASSDLGQGWLSGYTF	TGTGCCAGCAGTGACCTGGGACAGGGCTGGCTATCGGGCTACACCTTC
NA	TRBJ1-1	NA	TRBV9	CASSVGHGTEAFF	TGTGCCAGCAGCGTAGGCCACGGCACTGAAGCTTTCTTT
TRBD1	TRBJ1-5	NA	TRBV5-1	CASSLEGQSVQPQHF	TGCGCCAGCAGCTTGGAGGGACAGAGTGTTCAGCCCCAGCATTTT
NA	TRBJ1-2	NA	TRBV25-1	CASSETTGRGYTF	TGTGCCAGCAGTGAAACTACTGGCCGGGGCTACACCTTC
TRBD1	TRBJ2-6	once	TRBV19	CASSIVTGGAGANVLTF	TGTGCCAGTAGTATAGTCACAGGGGGCGCCGGGGCCAACGTCCTGACTTTC
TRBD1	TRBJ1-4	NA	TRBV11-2	CASSLTGDEKLFF	TGTGCCAGCAGCTTGACAGGGGATGAAAAACTGTTTTTT
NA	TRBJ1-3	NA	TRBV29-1	CSATKTGSGNTIYF	TGCAGCGCGACAAAGACAGGCTCTGGAAACACCATATATTTT
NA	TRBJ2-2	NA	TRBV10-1	CASSESRGASGELFF	TGCGCCAGCAGTGAGTCACGGGGGGCAAGCGGGGAGCTGTTTTTT
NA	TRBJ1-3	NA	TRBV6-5	CASIGTRPSGNTIYF	TGTGCCAGCATCGGGACTCGCCCCTCTGGAAACACCATATATTTT
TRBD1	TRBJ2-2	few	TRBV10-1	CASSSGQGSNGELFF	TGCGCCAGCAGTTCGGGACAGGGATCGAACGGGGAGCTGTTTTTT
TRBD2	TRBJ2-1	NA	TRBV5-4	CASSLILAGGFFSYNEQFF	TGTGCCAGCAGCCTTATACTAGCGGGGGGGTTTTTTTCCTACAATGAGCAGTTCTTC
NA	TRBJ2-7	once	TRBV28	CASRSETNEQYF	TGTGCCAGCAGAAGTGAGACAAACGAGCAGTACTTC
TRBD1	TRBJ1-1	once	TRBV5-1	CASSPPLPTGEAFF	TGCGCCAGCAGCCCTCCTCTCCCGACAGGGGAGGCTTTCTTT
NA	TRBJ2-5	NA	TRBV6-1	CASSPGIRETQYF	TGTGCCAGCAGTCCGGGAATACGGGAGACCCAGTACTTC
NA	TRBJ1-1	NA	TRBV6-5	CASSYSTQGGTEAFF	TGTGCCAGCAGTTACTCGACCCAGGGAGGCACTGAAGCTTTCTTT
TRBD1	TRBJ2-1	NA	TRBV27	CASSTRTGVGHGEQFF	TGTGCCAGCAGTACAAGGACAGGAGTTGGTCACGGTGAGCAGTTCTTC
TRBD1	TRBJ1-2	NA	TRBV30	CAWGRDRPLGYTF	TGTGCCTGGGGCCGGGACAGACCCTTGGGCTACACCTTC
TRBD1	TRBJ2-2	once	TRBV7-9	CASSLRAGGSGELFF	TGTGCCAGCAGCTTAAGGGCAGGGGGCTCCGGGGAGCTGTTTTTT
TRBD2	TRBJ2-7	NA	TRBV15	CATSRGGTILEQYF	TGTGCCACCAGCAGAGGGGGGACTATCCTCGAGCAGTACTTC
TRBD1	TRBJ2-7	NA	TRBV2	CASSSDRFGAYEQYF	TGTGCCAGCAGTTCGGACAGGTTTGGCGCCTACGAGCAGTACTTC
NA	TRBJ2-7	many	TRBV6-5	CASSYSQGPYEQYF	TGTGCCAGCAGTTACTCCCAGGGGCCCTACGAGCAGTACTTC
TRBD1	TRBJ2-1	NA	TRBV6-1	CASSGQGFDEQFF	TGTGCCAGCAGTGGACAGGGTTTCGATGAGCAGTTCTTC